This T cell receptor (beta chain) was sequenced during a study of low-dose radiotherapy and immunotherapy resistance in tumors (dated by TCRdb to the early 2020s). Background for the entire study: In Cohort 1, 0.5 Gy per fraction was delivered every 2 weeks, and a total PTV dose of 6.5 Gy was prescribed. In Cohort 2, 1 Gy per fraction was delivered every two weeks, for a total of 13 Gy over 26 weeks. The translational analysis covered eight patients: three from the first dose cohort and the first five from the second dose cohort. Aspirin 300 mg was taken orally once daily by patients for four cycles, starting on cycle 1 day 1. No randomization into treatment groups was done for the people taking part in the trial. Nivolumab was administered intravenously as a 240 mg flat dose every two weeks, and ipilimumab was administered intravenously at 1 mg/kg every six weeks. Cyclophosphamide 200 mg/m2 was given intravenously every two weeks, one day before each radiation and immunotherapy administration.

The CDR3 spans 17 residues, from the cysteine through the phenylalanine. Left in the record is the CDR3 DNA by itself, 51 bases read in frame from the first base. According to the germline V gene, CDR1 reads SGHRS and CDR2 reads YFSETQ. V trim: 0 bases; J trim: 3 bases; unmatched bases: 9. This clonotype was detected many times. Its antigen remains undetermined. The sample holds no much larger clone one base away, and base qualities are not on file. First-strand cDNA was synthesized using Superscript III and a set of TRAV- and TRBV-specific primers, so that both TCRalpha and TCRbeta chains were covered. An approximately 19-cycle PCR with Phusion amplified the TCRs, pairing a constant-region primer with the adapter that was attached to the V primers. The isolated mRNA was amplified using the MessageAmp II aRNA Amplification Kit, with in vitro transcription performed for around 16 hours at 37 degrees C. The Dynabeads mRNA DIRECT Purification Kit was used to isolate mRNA for TCR sequencing. Indexed Illumina adapters were added in a second Phusion PCR of about 24 cycles, and the PCR products were purified with AMPure XP beads. TCRalpha and TCRbeta libraries were deep-sequenced on an Illumina MiniSeq instrument. As for the authors' bioinformatics: Using custom Perl scripts, TCR sequences that encoded the same protein were pooled, out-of-frame sequences were dropped, and the abundance of each clonotype was calculated. The analysis excluded TCR sequences that were supported by just one read. Among the metrics used to describe the repertoires were Shannon entropy, Gini index, clonality, richness, and the frequency of TCRs shared between repertoires. TCRdb took the public reads, trimmed them with fastp at Q25, ran MiXCR for clone calling and kept in-frame beta chains. Merged by CDR3 protein, the rows form single entries marked with the most common genes and DNA. V and J calls and clone size were set by TCRdb, not the authors. This sample holds fewer than 95,000 distinct CDR3 sequences; under 10% were observed only once. Around 0.93% of the sample is taken by the ten largest.

The sample's time point label, in plain terms: before trial treatment. The donors came from RACIN, which was a single-arm phase I dose-escalation trial that paired nivolumab and ipilimumab with aspirin, low-dose cyclophosphamide and low-dose radiotherapy. Patients were eligible if they had advanced solid tumors that were TIL-negative. The sequences come from PBMCs, collected before treatment. The clonotype comes from a male donor with prostate cancer. The chain employs TRBV5-1 and TRBJ2-3; 8 bases in the junction line up with TRBD2. The bases are TGCGCCAGCAGCTTGGTCGGGACTAGAATGAAAACAGATACGCAGTATTTT. The resulting protein is CASSLVGTRMKTDTQYF.